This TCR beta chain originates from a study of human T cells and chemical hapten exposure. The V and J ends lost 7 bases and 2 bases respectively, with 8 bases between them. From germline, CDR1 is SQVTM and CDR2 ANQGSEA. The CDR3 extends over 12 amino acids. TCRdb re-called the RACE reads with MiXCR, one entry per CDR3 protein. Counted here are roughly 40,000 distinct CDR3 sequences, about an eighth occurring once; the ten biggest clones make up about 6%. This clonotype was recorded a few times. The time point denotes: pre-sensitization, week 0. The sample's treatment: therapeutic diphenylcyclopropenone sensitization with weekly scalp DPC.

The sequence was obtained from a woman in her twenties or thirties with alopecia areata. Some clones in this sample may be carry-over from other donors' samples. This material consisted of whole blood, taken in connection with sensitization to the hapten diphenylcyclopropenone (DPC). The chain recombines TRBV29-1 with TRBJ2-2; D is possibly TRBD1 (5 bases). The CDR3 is CSGRGNTGELFF. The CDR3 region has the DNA TGCAGCGGTAGGGGAAACACCGGGGAGCTGTTTTTT.